This record covers a single TCR beta chain. After removal of 5 bases from V and 7 bases from J, the junction contained 9 bases not matched to a gene. This CDR3 region has 15 residues. Germline CDR1 MGHDK, CDR2 SYGVNS. Individuals aged about 18 to 100 years were recruited from about two dozen US areas. This record comes from a study of blood T cell repertoires in COVID-19. In the study overall: COVID-19 samples, acute and convalescent, were from the United States, Italy and Spain. T cells, B-cell-depleted T cells, or PBMCs supplied cDNA or gDNA.

Profiled with immunoSEQ multiplex PCR; TCRdb holds only in-frame clones, not every one. Of under 500,000 clones listed, around 90% are singletons. The sequence was collected from a woman aged 18-29 years with acute COVID-19. V is TRBV25-1 and J is TRBJ1-5; 9 nucleotides align to TRBD1. The sample taken for sequencing was PBMCs or T cells enriched from blood (not recorded which). The CDR3 protein is CASSQGGQGSQPQHF. The CDR3 region has the DNA TGTGCCAGCAGTCAAGGGGGACAGGGAAGCCAGCCCCAGCATTTT.